This T cell receptor beta chain was sequenced for a study of CD8 T cells in Susac syndrome. Notes on the study in general: Expansion of Susac CD8+ clones peaked in TEMRA cells and in active patients.

With random hexamers, 0.5 to 1 ug RNA was reverse transcribed. immunoSEQ multiplex PCR amplified TCR beta CDR3 across 54 Vbeta, 13 Jbeta. TCRdb reprocessed the immunoSEQ multiplex PCR reads with MiXCR, giving one entry per CDR3 protein. The sample lists roughly 100,000 distinct CDR3 sequences, less than 95% occurring once. For this clonotype: Its antigen is undetermined.

CDR3 length: 14 residues. Germline V gives CDR1 KGHSY, CDR2 FQNENV. V was clipped by 2 bases and J by 8 bases, with 10 bases between them. Fulfillment of recently defined diagnostic criteria for definite or probable disease was shown by the patients with Susac syndrome. V is TRBV16 and J is TRBJ2-6; tentatively, D is TRBD1 or TRBD2 (5 bases each). The source material was CD8+ T cells from PBMCs. The receptor was derived from a human donor with Susac syndrome. CDR3 residues: CASSQGWGTNVLTF. Written as DNA, the CDR3 is TGTGCCAGCAGCCAAGGGTGGGGGACCAACGTCCTGACTTTC.